One and the same sample provided the 17 T cell receptor beta chains below, sequenced in a study of blood T cell repertoires in COVID-19. Clones were sequenced by immunoSEQ multiplex PCR, and TCRdb holds only the in-frame ones, with some missing. Among 95,000 to 150,000 clones listed, around 77% were seen once. Material for sequencing was peripheral blood. The source of these receptors is a man in his sixties with active or convalescent COVID-19.

The V and J genes are TRBV30 and TRBJ2-7, with 8 bases lining up with TRBD1. Germline CDR1 reads GTSNPN; CDR2 reads SVGIG (reference sequence). V lost 7 bases to trimming and J lost 6 bases; unmatched junction nucleotides: 5. The CDR3 is made up of 11 amino acids. The CDR3 region is CASRTGGEQYF. The DNA for the CDR3 is TGTGCCTCCCGAACAGGGGGCGAGCAGTACTTC.

In this sample, this clone is medium-sized (0.01 to 0.1%). The chain uses TRBV27 and TRBJ2-2, with a possible D match to TRBD1 (6 bases). The V end lost 5 bases, the J end lost 6 bases, and 13 bases lay between the germline ends. The CDR3 contains 14 residues. Germline lookup yields CDR1 MNHEY and CDR2 SMNVEV (reference sequence). The CDR3 region is CASSPDRVAGELFF. CDR3 sequence (DNA): TGTGCCAGCAGTCCGGACAGAGTAGCCGGGGAGCTGTTTTTT.

The genes are TRBV12-3 or TRBV12-4 and TRBJ1-2; possibly TRBD1 for D (6 bases). The CDR3 runs 13 residues. Trimming shortened V by 6 bases and J by 4 bases, and 12 bases separated the two germline ends. Written as DNA, the CDR3 is TGTGCCAGCAGAGAGGACAGAACCTATGGCTACACCTTC. It encodes CASREDRTYGYTF.

The chain joins TRBV28 to TRBJ1-3, with a tentative D call TRBD1 (5 bases). CDR1 is MDHEN and CDR2 is SYDVKM in the germline V gene. The V end was cut by 2 bases, the J end by 3 bases, with 11 bases between. The CDR3 contains 15 residues. The CDR3 spells CASSLGQGSGNTIYF. For the CDR3, the DNA is TGTGCCAGCAGTTTAGGCCAGGGCAGTGGAAACACCATATATTTT.

The chain recombines TRBV5-5 with TRBJ2-3; D possibly corresponds to TRBD2 (6 bases). CDR1 and CDR2 (germline): SGHKS, YYEKEE (reference sequence). The CDR3 loop spans 15 amino acids. Between the trimmed V and J ends, which lost 4 bases and 5 bases, there was a span of 17 bases. The CDR3 sequence: CASSTLGLSGDTQYF. CDR3 nucleotide sequence: TGTGCCAGCAGCACCCTGGGACTGTCAGGAGATACGCAGTATTTT.

The table lists this clone with a few counts. This chain uses TRBV19 with TRBJ2-3; 7 bases agree with TRBD1. The CDR3 runs 14 residues. With 10 bases clipped from V and 1 base from J, the junction kept 8 bases outside the gene matches. Germline V gene lookup returns CDR1 LNHDA and CDR2 SQIVND (reference sequence). CDR3 amino acids: CATTFDRGTDTQYF. The CDR3 bases are TGTGCCACAACCTTCGACAGGGGCACAGATACGCAGTATTTT.

The J gene is TRBJ2-3, the V gene TRBV19; 7 bases are shared with TRBD2. This CDR3 contains 15 residues. V lost 1 base to trimming and J lost 4 bases; unmatched junction nucleotides: 5. The V gene's germline CDR1 is LNHDA and CDR2 SQIVND (reference sequence). The CDR3 DNA follows: TGTGCCAGTAGTATAGGGGGGGGAGGCGCAGATACGCAGTATTTT. It is translated as CASSIGGGGADTQYF. Complete variable domain (other parts from reference TRBV19 and TRBJ2-3): DGGITQSPKYLFRKEGQNVTLSCEQNLNHDAMYWYRQDPGQGLRLIYYSQIVNDFQKGDIAEGYSVSREKKESFPLTVTSAQKNPTAFYLCASSIGGGGADTQYFGPGTRLTVL.

The genes are TRBV19 and TRBJ1-1; D not resolved. V lost 3 bases to trimming and J lost 1 base, with 15 bases between them. Germline-derived CDR1 and CDR2 are LNHDA and SQIVND (reference sequence). CDR3 length equals 16 residues. CDR3 bases: TGTGCCAGTAGTATCCCGTCCGGGTGGCGGAACACTGAAGCTTTCTTT. It yields the protein CASSIPSGWRNTEAFF.

The chain employs TRBV7-6 and TRBJ2-7, with D possibly TRBD1 on 5 matching bases. V gave up 4 bases and J gave up 3 bases, with 16 bases separating them. The germline V gene has CDR1 SGHVS and CDR2 FNYEAQ. CDR3 length: 15 amino acids. The CDR3: CASSYIGASIYEQYF. CDR3 sequence (DNA): TGTGCCAGCAGCTACATAGGGGCCAGCATCTACGAGCAGTACTTC.

The V gene is TRBV3-1 (or the pseudogene TRBV3-2), the J gene TRBJ2-3, with 11 bases lining up with TRBD2. The CDR3 extends over 16 amino acids. From germline, CDR1 is LGHDT and CDR2 YNNKEL (reference sequence). V trimming: 4 bases; J trimming: 4 bases; junction bases outside the gene matches: 7. The CDR3 is CASSPPTSGISDTQYF. CDR3 bases: TGTGCCAGCAGCCCGCCGACTAGCGGGATCTCAGATACGCAGTATTTT.

This chain joins TRBV5-6 and TRBJ2-2; D gene ambiguous. V was clipped by 2 bases and J by 3 bases, with 5 bases between them. CDR1 is SGHDT and CDR2 is YYEEEE in the germline V gene. There are 13 residues in the CDR3. The CDR3 protein is CASSFPDTGELFF. CDR3 nucleotides: TGTGCCAGCAGCTTCCCCGACACCGGGGAGCTGTTTTTT.

This clone was recorded only once. The chain joins TRBV10-3 to TRBJ2-5; 7 bases are a match to TRBD2. Trimming at V came to 10 bases and at J to 0 bases, leaving 8 bases not matched to a gene. CDR3 length: 14 residues. Germline V gene lookup returns CDR1 ENHRY and CDR2 SYGVKD. CDR3 nucleotide sequence: TGTGCCACCAGGCCAGGGACTAACCAAGAGACCCAGTACTTC. Amino acid sequence: CATRPGTNQETQYF.

The DNA of the CDR3 is TGTGCCAGCAGCTTAGGGGGGCTAGCGGGAGTGGAGCAGTTCTTC. Protein sequence: CASSLGGLAGVEQFF. This rearrangement joins TRBV7-9 to TRBJ2-1, with 10 bases matching TRBD2. J gave up 10 bases and V 1 base, and 7 bases lay outside the gene matches. The CDR3 is made up of 15 amino acids. Germline-derived CDR1 and CDR2 are SEHNR and FQNEAQ (reference sequence).

This chain connects TRBV4-2 to TRBJ2-5, with 7 bases aligning to TRBD2. There are 17 residues in the CDR3. The J segment lost 2 bases and the V segment lost 0 bases, leaving 9 bases of the junction unmatched. Germline V gives CDR1 LGHNA, CDR2 YNFKEQ. CDR3 protein: CASSQEGGSGKQETQYF. CDR3 nucleotides: TGTGCCAGCAGCCAAGAGGGGGGGTCCGGAAAACAAGAGACCCAGTACTTC.

The chain uses TRBV2 and TRBJ1-4, with D tentatively TRBD1 (5 bases). Germline V gene lookup returns CDR1 SNHLY and CDR2 FYNNEI. Trimming removed 6 bases at V and 8 bases at J, with 19 bases between. The CDR3 is made up of 15 amino acids. DNA for the CDR3: TGTGCCAGCAGCCAAGGGCGGGACGGCCAAGAAAAACTGTTTTTT. Translating it yields CASSQGRDGQEKLFF.

The chain links TRBV7-3 to TRBJ2-1; the match to TRBD2 covers 7 bases. This CDR3 has 18 residues. Germline CDR1 reads SGHTA; CDR2 reads FQGTGA. V dropped 5 bases and J dropped 0; count of bases not matched to a gene: 13. In DNA form, the CDR3 reads TGTGCCAGCAGCCGAACCGGGGGAGGGCCAAGCTCCTACAATGAGCAGTTCTTC. It yields the protein CASSRTGGGPSSYNEQFF.

This chain links TRBV12-3 or TRBV12-4 with TRBJ1-3; D is unresolved. CDR3 size: 11 residues. Trimming cost V 6 bases and J 4 bases, with 4 bases left between them. CDR3 bases: TGTGCCAGCAGAGCGGGAAACACCATATATTTT. It yields the protein CASRAGNTIYF.